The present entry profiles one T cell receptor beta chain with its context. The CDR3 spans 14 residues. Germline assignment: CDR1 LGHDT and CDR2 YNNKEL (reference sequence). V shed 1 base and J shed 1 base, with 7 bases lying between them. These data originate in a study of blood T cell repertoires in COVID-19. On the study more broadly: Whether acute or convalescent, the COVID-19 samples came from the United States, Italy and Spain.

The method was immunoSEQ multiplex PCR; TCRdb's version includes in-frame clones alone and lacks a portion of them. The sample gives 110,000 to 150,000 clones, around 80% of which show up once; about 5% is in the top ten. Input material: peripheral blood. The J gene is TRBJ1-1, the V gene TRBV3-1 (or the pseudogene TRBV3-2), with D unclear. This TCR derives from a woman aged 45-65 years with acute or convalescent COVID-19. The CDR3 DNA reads TGTGCCAGCAGCCAAGCCCACAGGAACACTGAAGCTTTCTTT. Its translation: CASSQAHRNTEAFF.